A single count supports the clone carrying this TCR beta chain. Its target is unknown. This sample was taken from a study of T cells in tumors after PD-1 blockade. Study at large: Treatment was either pembrolizumab 200 mg every 3 weeks or cemiplimab 350 mg every 2 weeks. Some patients also took daily vismodegib 150 mg during anti-PD-1 treatment. Blood samples averaged about 110,000 templates (range roughly 24,000-280,000) and over 35,000 unique clonotypes.

Trimming stripped 9 bases from V and 6 bases from J, with 17 bases between. The CDR3 is 13 residues long. Germline loops: CDR1 KGHDR, CDR2 SFDVKD. Only in-frame clones appear in the TCRdb table, and some are missing; sequencing was by immunoSEQ multiplex PCR. This sample has approximately 47,000 clones, with roughly three quarters found just once. Study-wide results and caveats: Some novel exhausted tumor clones appeared in pre-treatment blood, suggesting peripheral recruitment.

The sample was PBMCs, taken before anti-PD-1 therapy. J is TRBJ2-7 and V is TRBV24-1, with D tentatively TRBD1 or TRBD2 (5 bases each). The origin of this receptor is a human donor with advanced basal cell or squamous cell carcinoma (not recorded which). Here the CDR3 DNA reads TGTGCCACCCAAGGCACTACGGGGCCCGAGCAGTACTTC. Amino acids: CATQGTTGPEQYF.